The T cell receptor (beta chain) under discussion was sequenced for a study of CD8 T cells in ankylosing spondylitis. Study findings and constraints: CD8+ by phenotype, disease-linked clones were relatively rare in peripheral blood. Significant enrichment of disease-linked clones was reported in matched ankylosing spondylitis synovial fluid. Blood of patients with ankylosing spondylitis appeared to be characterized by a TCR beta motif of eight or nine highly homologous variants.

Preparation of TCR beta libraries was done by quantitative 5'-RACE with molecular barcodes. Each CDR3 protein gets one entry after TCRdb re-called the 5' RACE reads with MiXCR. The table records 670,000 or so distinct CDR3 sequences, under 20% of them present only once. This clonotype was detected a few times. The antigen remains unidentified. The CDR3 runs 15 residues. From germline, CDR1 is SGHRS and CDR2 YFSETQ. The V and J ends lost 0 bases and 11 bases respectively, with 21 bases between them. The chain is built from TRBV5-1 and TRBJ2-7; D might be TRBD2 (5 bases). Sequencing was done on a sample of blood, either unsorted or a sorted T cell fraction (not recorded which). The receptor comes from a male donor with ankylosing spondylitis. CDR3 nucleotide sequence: TGCGCCAGCAGCTTGGGCATGTTGGACTGGGGAGAGGAGTACTTC. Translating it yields CASSLGMLDWGEEYF.